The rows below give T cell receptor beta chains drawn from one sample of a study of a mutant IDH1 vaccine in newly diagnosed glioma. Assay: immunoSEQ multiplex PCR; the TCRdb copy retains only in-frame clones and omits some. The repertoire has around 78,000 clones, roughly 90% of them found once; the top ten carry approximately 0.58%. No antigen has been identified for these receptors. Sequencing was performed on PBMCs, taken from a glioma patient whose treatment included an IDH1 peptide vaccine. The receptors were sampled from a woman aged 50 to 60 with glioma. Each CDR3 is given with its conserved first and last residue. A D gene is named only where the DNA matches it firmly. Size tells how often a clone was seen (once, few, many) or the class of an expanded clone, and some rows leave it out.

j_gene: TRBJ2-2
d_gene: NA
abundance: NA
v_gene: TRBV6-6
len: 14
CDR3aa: CASTHVAATGELFF
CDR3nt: TGTGCCAGCACTCACGTGGCGGCGACCGGGGAGCTGTTTTTT

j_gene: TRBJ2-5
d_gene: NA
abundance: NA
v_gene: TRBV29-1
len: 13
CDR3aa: CSVVAVSQETQYF
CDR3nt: TGCAGCGTGGTAGCGGTCAGCCAAGAGACCCAGTACTTC

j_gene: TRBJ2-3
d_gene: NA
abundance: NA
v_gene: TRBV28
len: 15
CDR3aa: CASSFRALDADTQYF
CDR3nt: TGTGCCAGCAGTTTCCGGGCCCTCGACGCAGATACGCAGTATTTT

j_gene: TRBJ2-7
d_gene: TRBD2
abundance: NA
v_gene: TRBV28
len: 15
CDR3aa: CASSGRSGTAYEQYF
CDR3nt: TGTGCCAGCAGTGGACGTAGCGGGACTGCCTACGAGCAGTACTTC

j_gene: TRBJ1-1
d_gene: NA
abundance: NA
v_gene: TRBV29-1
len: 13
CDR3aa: CSVGGRRDTEAFF
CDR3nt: TGCAGCGTTGGGGGCCGGAGGGACACTGAAGCTTTCTTT

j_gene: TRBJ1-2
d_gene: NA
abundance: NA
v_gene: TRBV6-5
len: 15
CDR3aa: CASSYSEGRNYGYTF
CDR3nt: TGTGCCAGCAGTTACTCAGAAGGGCGGAACTATGGCTACACCTTC

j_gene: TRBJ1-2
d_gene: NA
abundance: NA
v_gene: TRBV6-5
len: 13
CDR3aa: CASKAGSHYGYTF
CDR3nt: TGTGCCAGCAAGGCCGGGAGCCACTATGGCTACACCTTC

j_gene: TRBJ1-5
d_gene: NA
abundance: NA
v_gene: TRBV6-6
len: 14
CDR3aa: CASSQDADNQPQHF
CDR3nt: TGTGCCAGCAGTCAGGACGCAGACAATCAGCCCCAGCATTTT

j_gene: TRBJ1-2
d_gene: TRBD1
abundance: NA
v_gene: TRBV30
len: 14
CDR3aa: CAWSATDRVRGYTF
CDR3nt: TGTGCCTGGAGTGCAACCGACAGGGTGAGAGGCTACACCTTC

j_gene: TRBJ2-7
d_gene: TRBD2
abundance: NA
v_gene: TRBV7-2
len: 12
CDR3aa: CASSLEVGRLYF
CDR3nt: TGTGCCAGCAGCTTAGAGGTCGGGAGGCTGTACTTC

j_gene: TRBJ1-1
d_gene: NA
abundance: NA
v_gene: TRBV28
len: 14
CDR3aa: CASSPGQLNTEAFF
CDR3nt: TGTGCCAGCAGTCCCGGACAGCTGAACACTGAAGCTTTCTTT

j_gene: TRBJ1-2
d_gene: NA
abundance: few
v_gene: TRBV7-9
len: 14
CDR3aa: CASSLSWANYGYTF
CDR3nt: TGTGCCAGCAGCTTATCTTGGGCCAACTATGGCTACACCTTC

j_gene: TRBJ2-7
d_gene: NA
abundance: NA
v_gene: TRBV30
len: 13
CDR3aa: CACSPIGVWEQYF
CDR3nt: TGTGCCTGCTCGCCGATCGGCGTCTGGGAGCAGTACTTC

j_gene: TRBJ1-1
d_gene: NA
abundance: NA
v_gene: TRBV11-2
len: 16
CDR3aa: CASSLDFGVRATEAFF
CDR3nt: TGTGCCAGCAGCTTAGATTTCGGGGTAAGGGCCACTGAAGCTTTCTTT

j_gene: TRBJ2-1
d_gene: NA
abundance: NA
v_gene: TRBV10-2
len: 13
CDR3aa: CASSEVNYNEQFF
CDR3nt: TGCGCCAGCAGTGAGGTCAACTACAATGAGCAGTTCTTC

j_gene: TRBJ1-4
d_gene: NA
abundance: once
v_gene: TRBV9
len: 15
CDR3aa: CASSVDSTRQEKLFF
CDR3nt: TGTGCCAGCAGCGTAGACAGTACCCGGCAAGAAAAACTGTTTTTT

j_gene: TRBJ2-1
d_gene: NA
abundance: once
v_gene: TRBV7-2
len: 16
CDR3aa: CASSFRVLRSYNEQFF
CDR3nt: TGTGCCAGCAGCTTTAGAGTCCTCCGCTCCTACAATGAGCAGTTCTTC

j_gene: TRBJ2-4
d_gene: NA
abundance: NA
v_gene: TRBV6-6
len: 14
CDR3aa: CASSLNRDGDIQYF
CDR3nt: TGTGCCAGCAGTCTTAACAGGGATGGAGACATTCAGTACTTC

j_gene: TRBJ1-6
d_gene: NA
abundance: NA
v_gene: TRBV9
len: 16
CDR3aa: CASSARGGSYNSPLHF
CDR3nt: TGTGCCAGCAGCGCGCGGGGGGGCTCCTATAATTCACCCCTCCACTTT

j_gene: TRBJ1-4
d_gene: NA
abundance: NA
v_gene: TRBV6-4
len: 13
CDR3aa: CASRVQGREKLFF
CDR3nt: TGTGCCAGCAGGGTACAGGGCCGTGAAAAACTGTTTTTT

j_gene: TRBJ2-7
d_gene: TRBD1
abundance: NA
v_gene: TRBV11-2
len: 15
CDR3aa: CASSLDGQGFYEQYF
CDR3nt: TGTGCCAGCAGCTTAGACGGACAGGGATTCTACGAGCAGTACTTC

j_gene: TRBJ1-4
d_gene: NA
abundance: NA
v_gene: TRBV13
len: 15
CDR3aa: CASSSGETGHEKLFF
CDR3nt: TGTGCCAGCAGCTCCGGAGAGACGGGTCATGAAAAACTGTTTTTT

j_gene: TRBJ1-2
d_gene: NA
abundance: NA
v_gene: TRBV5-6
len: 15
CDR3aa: CASSPVVGEDYGYTF
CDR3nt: TGTGCCAGCAGCCCCGTAGTTGGGGAGGACTATGGCTACACCTTC

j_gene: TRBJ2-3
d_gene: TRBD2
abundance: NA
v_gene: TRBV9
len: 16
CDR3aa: CASSVVSSGSTDTQYF
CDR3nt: TGTGCCAGCAGCGTAGTATCTAGCGGGAGCACAGATACGCAGTATTTT

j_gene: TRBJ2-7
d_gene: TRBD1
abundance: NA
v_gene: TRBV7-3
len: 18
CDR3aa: CASSLQGEGEKIAYEQYF
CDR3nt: TGTGCCAGCAGCTTACAGGGGGAAGGGGAAAAAATCGCCTACGAGCAGTACTTC

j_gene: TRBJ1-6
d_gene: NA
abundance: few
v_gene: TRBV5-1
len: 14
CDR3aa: CASSDVTGNSPLHF
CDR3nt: TGCGCCAGCAGCGATGTCACAGGGAATTCACCCCTCCACTTT

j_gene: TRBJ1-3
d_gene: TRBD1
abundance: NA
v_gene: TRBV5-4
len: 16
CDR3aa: CASSKGQGSSGNTIYF
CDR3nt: TGTGCCAGCAGCAAAGGACAGGGAAGTTCTGGAAACACCATATATTTT

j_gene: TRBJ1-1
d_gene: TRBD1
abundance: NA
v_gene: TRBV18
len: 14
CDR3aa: CASSQQGVRTEAFF
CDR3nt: TGTGCCAGCTCTCAACAGGGGGTCCGGACTGAAGCTTTCTTT